The 9 T cell receptor beta chains in this list originate from one sample, sequenced in a study of CD8+CD57+ T cells in acquired aplastic anemia. In patients chosen for sequencing, flow cytometry had shown CD8+CD57+ cell expansion. Genomic DNA provided the template from which TCR beta VDJ and CDR3 profiles were obtained. TCRdb processed the reads anew with MiXCR; each CDR3 protein has one entry. This sample has about 260,000 distinct CDR3 sequences; around 82% occur once, and the top ten carry approximately 40%. Sequencing used sorted CD4+, CD8+, or CD8+CD57+ T cells (not recorded which) from PBMCs. These receptors all stem from a human donor with aplastic anemia.

The J gene is TRBJ1-4, the V gene TRBV7-3; D gene uncertain. The germline V and J ends were trimmed by 2 bases and 17 bases, with 24 bases remaining between them. The CDR3 extends over 15 amino acids. CDR1 is SGHTA and CDR2 is FQGTGA in the germline V gene. The CDR3 is CASSLAGSYEANVFF. The DNA of the CDR3 is TGTGCCAGCAGCTTAGCGGGTAGCTACGAGGCCAACGTCTTTTTT.

The chain couples TRBV18 to TRBJ1-1; D gene ambiguous. The better agreement between TRBJ2-1 and the DNA end casts doubt on the J call. Per germline, CDR1 KGHSH and CDR2 LQKENI. The CDR3 totals 15 residues. The CDR3 reads CASRLDRKGDTEQFF. The CDR3 region has the DNA TGTGCCAGCAGATTAGATCGGAAAGGTGACACTGAACAGTTCTTC.

Comment on this clonotype: A much larger clone is a single base away; this may be a read error. The chain joins TRBV7-9 to TRBJ2-3, with 7 bases identical to TRBD2. Trimming cost V 3 bases and J 8 bases; bases outside gene matches: 8. There are 14 residues in the CDR3. The V gene's germline CDR1 is SEHNR and CDR2 FQNEAQ (reference sequence). The CDR3 DNA reads TGTGCCAGCAGCTTTACGGGAGGTCCGGGTACGCAGTATTTT. It is translated as CASSFTGGPGTQYF.

On this clonotype itself: An end of the junction differs from the germline gene, which may be a read error. The chain combines TRBV19 with TRBJ2-3, with 7 bases lining up with TRBD1. The CDR3 contains 15 residues. Germline-derived CDR1 and CDR2 are LNHDA and SQIVND (reference sequence). In nucleotides, the CDR3 is TGTGCCAGTAGTGTTGGGACAGCAGGGACGTCGCCCCAGCACTTT. It translates to CASSVGTAGTSPQHF. The variable domain in full, completed from reference TRBV19 and TRBJ2-3, reads DGGITQSPKYLFRKEGQNVTLSCEQNLNHDAMYWYRQDPGQGLRLIYYSQIVNDFQKGDIAEGYSVSREKKESFPLTVTSAQKNPTAFYLCASSVGTAGTSPQHFGPGTRLTVL.

The chain joins TRBV6-4 to TRBJ1-5; D is unresolved. Trimming cost V 5 bases and J 5 bases, with 10 bases left between them. The CDR3 sequence is 13 residues long. Germline V gives CDR1 MRHNA, CDR2 SNTAGT. The CDR3 here is CASSREEDQPQHF. DNA of the CDR3: TGTGCCAGCAGTCGAGAGGAGGATCAGCCCCAGCATTTT.

This clonotype was seen once. In this CDR3 the conserved last residue, phenylalanine or tryptophan, is missing, so a read error is likely. The limits of the CDR3 on the DNA are not certain, so only TCRdb's listed CDR3 is given. The J gene is TRBJ2-3, the V gene TRBV9; the D call TRBD1 from the table was never checked on the DNA. The CDR3 contains 13 residues when both ends are counted. Looked up from germline, CDR1 is SGDLS and CDR2 is YYNGEE. The CDR3 spells CASSVGGSRKQPL.

The V and J genes are TRBV20-1 and TRBJ2-7; no firm D call. Trimming shortened V by 6 bases and J by 3 bases, and 15 bases separated the two germline ends. From germline, CDR1 is DFQATT and CDR2 SNEGSKA (reference sequence). CDR3 length: 13 residues. CDR3 DNA sequence: TGCAGTGCCGAGCCCAGCGCGAACTACGAGCAGTACTTC. Translation gives CSAEPSANYEQYF.

The genes are TRBV9 and TRBJ2-3; D is unresolved. V lost 4 bases to trimming and J lost 12 bases, with 15 bases between them. The length of the CDR3 is 12 residues. Germline V gene lookup returns CDR1 SGDLS and CDR2 YYNGEE. The CDR3 DNA reads TGTGCCAGCAGCTTAGGGTCAGAGACCCAGTATTTT. This translates into CASSLGSETQYF.

Concerning this clonotype: The germline gene is not matched at one end of the junction; a read error may be the cause. V gene TRBV15 combines with J gene TRBJ2-5; 7 nucleotides align to TRBD1. Germline V gene sequence: CDR1 LNHNV, CDR2 YYDKDF (reference sequence). The CDR3 loop spans 14 amino acids. In DNA form, the CDR3 reads TGTGCCACCAGCACACAGGGGTTGACAGAGACGCAGTACTTC. It specifies CATSTQGLTETQYF.